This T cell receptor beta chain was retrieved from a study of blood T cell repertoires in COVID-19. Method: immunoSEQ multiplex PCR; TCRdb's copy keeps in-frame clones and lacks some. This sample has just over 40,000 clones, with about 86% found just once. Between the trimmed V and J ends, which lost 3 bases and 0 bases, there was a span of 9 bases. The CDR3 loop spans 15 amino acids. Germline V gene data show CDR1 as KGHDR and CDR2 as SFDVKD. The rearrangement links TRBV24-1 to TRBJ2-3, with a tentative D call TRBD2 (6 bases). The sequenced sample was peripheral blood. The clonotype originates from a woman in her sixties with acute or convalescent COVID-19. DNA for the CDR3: TGTGCCACCAGTGATGGGGGGTTCAGCACAGATACGCAGTATTTT. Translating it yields CATSDGGFSTDTQYF.